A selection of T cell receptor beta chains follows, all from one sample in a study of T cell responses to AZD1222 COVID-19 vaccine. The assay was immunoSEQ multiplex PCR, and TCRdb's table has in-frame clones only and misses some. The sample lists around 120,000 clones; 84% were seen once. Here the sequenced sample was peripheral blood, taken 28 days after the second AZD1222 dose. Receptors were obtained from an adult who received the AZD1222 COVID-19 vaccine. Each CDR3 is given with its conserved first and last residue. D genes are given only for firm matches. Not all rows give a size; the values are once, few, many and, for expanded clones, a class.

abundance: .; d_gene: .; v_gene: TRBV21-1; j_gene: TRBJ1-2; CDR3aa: CASFQQYYGYTF; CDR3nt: TGTGCCAGCTTTCAGCAATACTATGGCTACACCTTC
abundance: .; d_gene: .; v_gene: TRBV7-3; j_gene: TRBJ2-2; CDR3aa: CASSLATTKPGQRRGTGELFF; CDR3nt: TGTGCCAGCAGCTTAGCTACCACTAAACCGGGACAACGAAGGGGCACCGGGGAGCTGTTTTTT
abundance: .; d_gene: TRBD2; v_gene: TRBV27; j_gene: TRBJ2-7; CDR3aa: CASSPSGENEQYF; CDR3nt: TGTGCCAGCAGCCCTAGCGGGGAAAACGAGCAGTACTTC
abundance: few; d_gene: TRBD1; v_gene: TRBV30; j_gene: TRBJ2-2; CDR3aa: CAWSSRGRGTGELFF; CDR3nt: TGTGCCTGGAGTTCCAGGGGGCGCGGGACCGGGGAGCTGTTTTTT
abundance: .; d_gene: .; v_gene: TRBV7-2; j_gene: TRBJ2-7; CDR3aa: CASSLRDSSYEQYF; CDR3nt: TGTGCCAGCAGCCTTCGGGACTCTTCCTACGAGCAGTACTTC
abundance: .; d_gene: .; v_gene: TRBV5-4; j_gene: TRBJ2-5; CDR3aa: CASRDRRETQYF; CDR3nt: TGTGCCAGCAGAGACCGACGTGAGACCCAGTACTTC
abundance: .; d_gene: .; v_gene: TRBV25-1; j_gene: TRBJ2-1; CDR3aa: CASSEYEGRDEQFF; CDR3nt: TGTGCCAGCAGTGAATATGAGGGACGGGATGAGCAGTTCTTC
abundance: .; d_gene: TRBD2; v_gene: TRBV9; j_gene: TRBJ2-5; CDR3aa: CASSVGPERGQETQYF; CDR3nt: TGTGCCAGCAGCGTAGGACCCGAGCGGGGCCAAGAGACCCAGTACTTC
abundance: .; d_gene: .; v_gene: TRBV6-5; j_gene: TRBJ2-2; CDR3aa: CASSYGRAVGELFF; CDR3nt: TGTGCCAGCAGTTACGGCAGGGCGGTCGGGGAGCTGTTTTTT
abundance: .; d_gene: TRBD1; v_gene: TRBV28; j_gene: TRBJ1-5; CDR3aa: CASRDNRGPNQPQHF; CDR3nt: TGTGCCAGCAGGGATAACAGGGGACCCAATCAGCCCCAGCATTTT
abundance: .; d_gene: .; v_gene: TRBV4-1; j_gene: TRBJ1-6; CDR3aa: CASSQEMGDRGRAYNSPLHF; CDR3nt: TGCGCCAGCAGCCAAGAAATGGGAGATAGGGGACGCGCCTATAATTCACCCCTCCACTTT
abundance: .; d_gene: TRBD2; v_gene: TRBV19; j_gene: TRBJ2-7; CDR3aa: CASSALAGGPEQYF; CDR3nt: TGTGCCAGTAGTGCACTAGCGGGGGGGCCCGAGCAGTACTTC
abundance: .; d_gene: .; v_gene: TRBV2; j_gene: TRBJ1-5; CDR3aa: CASNPTGHTNQPQHF; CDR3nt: TGTGCCAGCAACCCGACGGGACACACCAATCAGCCCCAGCATTTT
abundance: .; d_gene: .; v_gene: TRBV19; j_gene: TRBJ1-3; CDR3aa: CASRVSSGNTIYF; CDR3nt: TGTGCCAGTAGGGTTAGCTCTGGAAACACCATATATTTT
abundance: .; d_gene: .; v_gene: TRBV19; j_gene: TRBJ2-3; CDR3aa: CASSRQTDTQYF; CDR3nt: TGTGCCAGTAGTAGACAGACAGATACGCAGTATTTT
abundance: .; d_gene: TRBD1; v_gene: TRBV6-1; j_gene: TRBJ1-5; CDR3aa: CASSVGQGIQPQHF; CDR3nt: TGTGCCAGCAGTGTAGGACAGGGGATACAGCCCCAGCATTTT
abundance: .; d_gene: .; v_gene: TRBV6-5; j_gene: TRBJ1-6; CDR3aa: CATSVSSYNSPLHF; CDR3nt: TGTGCCACCTCGGTTAGCTCCTATAATTCACCCCTCCACTTT
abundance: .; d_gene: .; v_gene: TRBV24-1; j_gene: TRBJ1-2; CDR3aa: CATSDSLLGYGYTF; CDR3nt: TGTGCCACCAGTGATTCACTACTTGGCTATGGCTACACCTTC
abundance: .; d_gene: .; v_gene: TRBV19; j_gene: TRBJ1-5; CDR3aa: CASTPAGAPRGNQPQHF; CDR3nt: TGTGCCAGCACCCCCGCCGGGGCCCCGAGGGGCAATCAGCCCCAGCATTTT
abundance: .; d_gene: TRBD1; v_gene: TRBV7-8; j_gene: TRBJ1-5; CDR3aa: CASSFGGTGNNQPQHF; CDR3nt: TGTGCCAGCAGCTTCGGGGGGACAGGGAATAACCAGCCCCAGCATTTT
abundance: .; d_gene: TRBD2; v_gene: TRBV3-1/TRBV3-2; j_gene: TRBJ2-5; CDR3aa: CASSHSGPSGVTQETQYF; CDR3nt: TGTGCCAGCAGCCACAGTGGGCCTAGCGGGGTCACCCAAGAGACCCAGTACTTC
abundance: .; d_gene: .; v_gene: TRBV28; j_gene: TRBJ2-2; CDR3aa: CASRSTTASNTGELFF; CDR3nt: TGTGCCAGCAGATCGACGACAGCCTCGAACACCGGGGAGCTGTTTTTT
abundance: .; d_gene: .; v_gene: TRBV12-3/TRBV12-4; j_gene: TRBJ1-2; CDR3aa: CASSLSRNYGYTF; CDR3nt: TGTGCCAGCAGTTTATCCAGGAACTATGGCTACACCTTC
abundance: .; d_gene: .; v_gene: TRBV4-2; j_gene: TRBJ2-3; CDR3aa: CASSQDVLRADTQYF; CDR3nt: TGTGCCAGCAGCCAAGATGTTCTTCGGGCAGATACGCAGTATTTT
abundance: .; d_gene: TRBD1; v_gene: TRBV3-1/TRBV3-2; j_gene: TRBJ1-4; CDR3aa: CASSQDVRTGTEKLFF; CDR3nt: TGTGCCAGCAGCCAAGATGTTAGGACAGGGACTGAAAAACTGTTTTTT
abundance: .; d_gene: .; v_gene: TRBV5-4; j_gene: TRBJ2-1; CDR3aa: CASSLALESEQFF; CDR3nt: TGTGCCAGCAGCTTGGCCTTGGAGAGTGAGCAGTTCTTC
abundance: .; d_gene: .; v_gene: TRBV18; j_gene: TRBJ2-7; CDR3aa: CASSPGKSYEQYF; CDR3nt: TGTGCCAGCTCACCAGGGAAGTCCTACGAGCAGTACTTC
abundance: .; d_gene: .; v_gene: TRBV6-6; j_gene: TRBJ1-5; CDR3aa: CASSYSQGNQPQHF; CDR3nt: TGTGCCAGCAGTTACTCCCAGGGCAATCAGCCCCAGCATTTT
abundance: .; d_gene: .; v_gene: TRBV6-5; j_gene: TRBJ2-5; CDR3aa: CASRGQTQYF; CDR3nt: TGTGCCAGCAGGGGGCAGACCCAGTACTTC
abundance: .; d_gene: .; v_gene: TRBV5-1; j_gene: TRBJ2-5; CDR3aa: CASSPQGTRGETQYF; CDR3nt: TGCGCCAGCAGCCCCCAGGGTACTAGGGGGGAGACCCAGTACTTC